These T cell receptor beta chains were read from a single sample in a study of blood T cell repertoires in COVID-19. Libraries were prepared by immunoSEQ multiplex PCR; TCRdb keeps only in-frame clonotypes and omits some of them. Here the sample spans around 100,000 clones, more than 75% being singletons. The sequencing sample was made of peripheral blood. The receptors were gathered from a human donor in a cohort sampled during active COVID-19. CDR3s include the opening cysteine and the closing phenylalanine or tryptophan. The order of the fields is J gene, clone size, V gene, D gene, CDR3 protein, CDR3 DNA. A D gene is named only where the DNA matches it firmly. Where a row states a size, it is once, few, many or the class of an expanded clone; other rows omit it.

J: TRBJ1-2
size: -
V: TRBV25-1
D: -
CDR3: CASSEARTANTNYGYTF
DNA: TGTGCCAGCAGTGAGGCTCGGACAGCTAATACTAACTATGGCTACACCTTC

J: TRBJ2-5
size: few
V: TRBV6-6
D: -
CDR3: CASSPEIVQETQYF
DNA: TGTGCCAGCAGTCCCGAGATTGTCCAAGAGACCCAGTACTTC

J: TRBJ2-1
size: -
V: TRBV11-2
D: TRBD1
CDR3: CASSYLTGDSEQFF
DNA: TGTGCCAGCAGCTACCTGACAGGGGACAGTGAGCAGTTCTTC

J: TRBJ2-3
size: -
V: TRBV7-2
D: -
CDR3: CASSFLGTHSSTDTQYF
DNA: TGTGCCAGCAGCTTCCTCGGGACTCATTCCTCCACAGATACGCAGTATTTT

J: TRBJ1-5
size: few
V: TRBV4-1
D: -
CDR3: CASSQDGAGTDQPQHF
DNA: TGCGCCAGCAGCCAAGATGGGGCCGGAACCGATCAGCCCCAGCATTTT

J: TRBJ2-7
size: -
V: TRBV12-1
D: -
CDR3: CASSFAIVYEQYF
DNA: TGTGCCAGCAGCTTTGCAATAGTTTACGAGCAGTACTTC

J: TRBJ2-4
size: -
V: TRBV19
D: TRBD2
CDR3: CASRGLATSEGGQYF
DNA: TGTGCCAGTAGAGGACTAGCGACTTCTGAGGGGGGTCAGTACTTC

J: TRBJ2-1
size: once
V: TRBV5-1
D: TRBD2
CDR3: CASSLMGLAEMSTRFF
DNA: TGCGCCAGCAGCTTAATGGGACTAGCGGAGATGAGCACTCGGTTCTTC

J: TRBJ2-3
size: -
V: TRBV5-1
D: -
CDR3: CASSGGRVQGTDTQYF
DNA: TGCGCCAGCAGCGGGGGCCGGGTACAGGGCACAGATACGCAGTATTTT

J: TRBJ2-3
size: -
V: TRBV14
D: TRBD2
CDR3: CASSPKRGYTDTQYF
DNA: TGTGCCAGCAGCCCCAAGCGGGGTTACACAGATACGCAGTATTTT

J: TRBJ1-5
size: -
V: TRBV25-1
D: -
CDR3: CATTRGRQGNQPQHF
DNA: TGTGCCACCACGCGGGGGAGACAGGGCAATCAGCCCCAGCATTTT

J: TRBJ1-6
size: -
V: TRBV5-1
D: -
CDR3: CASSLVQALQNNSPLHF
DNA: TGCGCCAGCAGCTTGGTACAGGCCCTTCAAAATAATTCACCCCTCCACTTT

J: TRBJ2-3
size: -
V: TRBV4-2
D: TRBD2
CDR3: CASSPRTSGGGTDTQYF
DNA: TGTGCCAGCAGCCCTCGGACTAGCGGGGGGGGTACAGATACGCAGTATTTT